These 18 T cell receptor beta chains came from one sample sequenced in a study of cytomegalovirus exposure and HLA in healthy donors. Primers for the PCR totalled 60 Vbeta and 13 Jbeta. Profiling relied on immunoSEQ multiplex PCR, and the TCRdb table lists in-frame clones only, not all of them. The table has some 150,000 clones, 82% seen once. Sequenced material: PBMCs. These TCRs come from a man aged 25-40 years in good health and CMV-seropositive.

The chain carries TRBV11-3 and TRBJ2-1; 10 bases fit TRBD2. CDR1 SGHNT and CDR2 YENEEA come from the germline V gene. V lost 1 base to trimming and J lost 12 bases; unmatched junction nucleotides: 0. CDR3 length equals 12 residues. The CDR3 DNA is TGTGCCAGCAGCTTAGTAGCGGGAGGGCAGTTCTTC. It translates to CASSLVAGGQFF.

This clone appeared once. The chain recombines TRBV27 with TRBJ2-5, with 10 positions matching TRBD1. The CDR3 length is 14 residues. J lost 4 bases, V lost 5 bases, and 4 bases had no gene match. Germline CDR1 MNHEY, CDR2 SMNVEV (reference sequence). The CDR3 DNA reads as TGTGCCAGCAGTAACCGGGACAGGGGAGAGACCCAGTACTTC. This codes for CASSNRDRGETQYF.

V usage is TRBV15 and J usage is TRBJ1-2, with D maybe TRBD1 (6 bases). This CDR3 has 13 residues. Trimming took off 0 bases at V and 4 bases at J, with 6 bases between the two ends. From germline, CDR1 is LNHNV and CDR2 YYDKDF (reference sequence). DNA for the CDR3: TGTGCCACCAGCAGAGAACAGGGCTATGGCTACACCTTC. Translated: CATSREQGYGYTF.

This chain connects TRBV14 to TRBJ1-3, with D perhaps matching TRBD1 (5 bases). The CDR3 spans 17 residues. Trimming stripped 2 bases from V and 3 bases from J, with 17 bases between. Looked up from germline, CDR1 is SGHDN and CDR2 is FVKESK. The CDR3 nucleotides are TGTGCCAGCAGCCAATCATCTTGGGGCGCTGGTGGAAACACCATATATTTT. It is translated as CASSQSSWGAGGNTIYF.

J is TRBJ1-1 and V is TRBV5-1, with D uncertain. The V gene's germline CDR1 is SGHRS and CDR2 YFSETQ. V was trimmed by 6 bases and J by 4 bases, leaving 13 bases between them. This CDR3 contains 13 residues. CDR3 DNA: TGCGCCAGCATCGGAGCTGAGGGCACTGAAGCTTTCTTT. Translating gives CASIGAEGTEAFF.

The chain has TRBV28 and TRBJ2-1; a possible D gene is TRBD1 (5 bases). V dropped 5 bases and J dropped 4 bases, with 15 bases sitting between them. The CDR3 sequence is 15 residues long. CDR1 and CDR2 from the germline V gene are MDHEN and SYDVKM. This CDR3 reads CASSPQAPPYNEQFF. The CDR3 region has the DNA TGTGCCAGCAGTCCACAGGCACCGCCGTACAATGAGCAGTTCTTC.

This chain connects TRBV4-2 to TRBJ2-3; 10 bases align to TRBD2. CDR3 length equals 16 residues. Germline CDR1 LGHNA, CDR2 YNFKEQ. Losses at the gene ends were 4 bases for V and 4 bases for J; bases not matched to a gene: 8. The CDR3 bases are TGTGCCAGCAGCCCGAGTGCAGCGGGGGGGCCAGATACGCAGTATTTT. Its translation: CASSPSAAGGPDTQYF.

Only a few counts were recorded for this clone. The chain links TRBV5-1 to TRBJ1-5; 9 positions match TRBD1. V dropped 3 bases and J dropped 3; count of bases not matched to a gene: 4. This CDR3 has 15 amino acids. In germline, CDR1 is SGHRS, CDR2 YFSETQ. The CDR3: CASSWTGVDNQPQHF. The CDR3 DNA is TGCGCCAGCAGCTGGACAGGGGTCGACAATCAGCCCCAGCATTTT.

The chain links TRBV19 to TRBJ2-5, with 8 bases lining up with TRBD2. Germline loops: CDR1 LNHDA, CDR2 SQIVND (reference sequence). The CDR3 has 15 amino acids. V dropped 4 bases and J dropped 2; count of bases not matched to a gene: 6. The DNA for the CDR3 is TGTGCCAGTAGTACCCGGGTAGCGGGGCAAGAGACCCAGTACTTC. It is translated as CASSTRVAGQETQYF.

V usage is TRBV7-9 and J usage is TRBJ1-6; the D gene is possibly TRBD1 (6 bases). The CDR3 totals 17 residues. Trimming removed 3 bases at V and 5 bases at J, with 17 bases between. CDR1 SEHNR and CDR2 FQNEAQ come from the germline V gene (reference sequence). In DNA, the CDR3 is TGTGCCAGCAGCTTGACAGGAGCAAGCACTAATAATTCACCCCTCCACTTT. Its protein is CASSLTGASTNNSPLHF.

In this sample, this clone turned up a few times. A far more abundant clone sits one base away, making this likely a read error. This rearrangement joins TRBV5-1 to TRBJ1-2; D ambiguous. Between the trimmed V and J ends, which lost 0 bases and 1 base, there was a span of 10 bases. Germline V gene data show CDR1 as SGHRS and CDR2 as YFSETQ. This CDR3 region has 15 residues. CDR3 in DNA: TGCGCCAGCAGCTTGGTTACAGAACATAACTATGGCTACACCTTC. This translates into CASSLVTEHNYGYTF.

This chain links TRBV5-6 with TRBJ2-5, with D tentatively TRBD2 (6 bases). The V and J ends lost 3 bases and 5 bases respectively, with 17 bases between them. The CDR3 is made up of 15 amino acids. CDR1 SGHDT and CDR2 YYEEEE come from the germline V gene. Here the CDR3 reads CASSSWGERRETQYF. The CDR3 nucleotides are TGTGCCAGCAGCTCCTGGGGGGAGAGGCGGGAGACCCAGTACTTC.

The chain couples TRBV28 to TRBJ2-2, with a weak D call TRBD1 (6 bases). With 3 bases removed from V and 6 bases from J, the gap between germline ends came to 17 bases. Germline V lookup: CDR1 MDHEN, CDR2 SYDVKM. The length of the CDR3 is 16 residues. The CDR3 nucleotides read TGTGCCAGCAGTTTGGGGGCAAATATCGTGGCCGGGGAGCTGTTTTTT. Its protein is CASSLGANIVAGELFF. Variable domain in full (rest from reference TRBV28 and TRBJ2-2): DVKVTQSSRYLVKRTGEKVFLECVQDMDHENMFWYRQDPGLGLRLIYFSYDVKMKEKGDIPEGYSVSREKKERFSLILESASTNQTSMYLCASSLGANIVAGELFFGEGSRLTVL.

The chain carries TRBV5-6 and TRBJ1-6; 8 bases fit TRBD1. CDR3 length equals 15 residues. Germline V gene data show CDR1 as SGHDT and CDR2 as YYEEEE. V gave up 4 bases and J gave up 8 bases; unmatched junction bases: 8. CDR3 nucleotide sequence: TGTGCCAGCAGCCGAAGGGCGACAGGGGATTCACCCCTCCACTTT. The encoded protein is CASSRRATGDSPLHF. The whole variable domain, filled in from reference TRBV5-6 and TRBJ1-6, reads DAGVTQSPTHLIKTRGQQVTLRCSPKSGHDTVSWYQQALGQGPQFIFQYYEEEERQRGNFPDRFSGHQFPNYSSELNVNALLLGDSALYLCASSRRATGDSPLHFGNGTRLTVT.

The rearrangement joins TRBV7-9 to TRBJ2-2; D may be TRBD1 (6 bases). The length of the CDR3 is 13 residues. Trimming took off 5 bases at V and 9 bases at J, with 13 bases between the two ends. In germline, CDR1 is SEHNR, CDR2 FQNEAQ (reference sequence). In DNA form, the CDR3 reads TGTGCCAGCAGCAATCAGGGGTTCAGGGAGCTGTTTTTT. Protein: CASSNQGFRELFF.

J is TRBJ1-1 and V is TRBV11-3, with TRBD1 as a possible D gene (5 bases). Germline V gene sequence: CDR1 SGHNT, CDR2 YENEEA. This CDR3 is 16 amino acids long. V was clipped by 4 bases and J by 4 bases, with 19 bases between them. The CDR3 reads CASSSSRTGYLTEAFF. In nucleotides, the CDR3 is TGTGCCAGCAGCTCAAGCCGTACAGGCTACCTCACTGAAGCTTTCTTT.

The genes are TRBV6-5 and TRBJ2-7; a weak D match, TRBD1 (6 bases). This CDR3 has 14 amino acids. CDR1 is MNHEY and CDR2 is SVGAGI in the germline V gene. The germline V and J ends were trimmed by 0 bases and 4 bases, with 10 bases remaining between them. CDR3 in amino acids: CASSYSARGYEQYF. For the CDR3, the DNA is TGTGCCAGCAGTTACTCAGCCAGGGGATACGAGCAGTACTTC.

J is TRBJ2-1 and V is TRBV27; 8 nucleotides line up with TRBD1. This CDR3 contains 15 residues. Losses at the gene ends were 8 bases for V and 4 bases for J; bases not matched to a gene: 10. Looked up from germline, CDR1 is MNHEY and CDR2 is SMNVEV (reference sequence). CDR3 coding DNA: TGTGCCAGCGGGGGTGGGACAGGAGCATACAATGAGCAGTTCTTC. This encodes CASGGGTGAYNEQFF.